A selection of T cell receptor beta chains follows, all from one sample in a study of OX40 agonist ivuxolimab in advanced cancers. Produced via immunoSEQ multiplex PCR; TCRdb's table is partial and in-frame only. The repertoire holds 20,000 to 25,000 clones, with around 87% as singletons. Sequencing was performed on CD4+ or CD8+ T cells sorted from blood, taken in a trial of the OX40 agonist ivuxolimab. Receptors originate from an adult with an advanced solid tumor such as melanoma, head and neck, liver or kidney cancer. The CDR3 runs from the conserved cysteine through the conserved F or W. A D gene is named only where the DNA matches it firmly. Rows give clone size only sometimes, using once, few, many, or a class for an expanded clone.

j_call: TRBJ2-2
clone_size: NA
v_call: TRBV7-8
d_call: NA
cdr3_aa: CASSLVPPGTGELFF
cdr3_nt: TGTGCCAGCAGCTTAGTCCCACCGGGGACCGGGGAGCTGTTTTTT

j_call: TRBJ2-7
clone_size: NA
v_call: TRBV5-4
d_call: TRBD2
cdr3_aa: CASSLGAGGLEEQYF
cdr3_nt: TGTGCCAGCAGCTTGGGAGCGGGGGGGCTGGAAGAGCAGTACTTC

j_call: TRBJ1-2
clone_size: NA
v_call: TRBV7-9
d_call: NA
cdr3_aa: CASSLNTNYGYTF
cdr3_nt: TGTGCCAGCAGCTTGAATACTAACTATGGCTACACCTTC

j_call: TRBJ2-7
clone_size: NA
v_call: TRBV5-6
d_call: NA
cdr3_aa: CASSSNLFSYEQYF
cdr3_nt: TGTGCCAGCAGCTCCAATTTATTTTCTTACGAGCAGTACTTC

j_call: TRBJ2-5
clone_size: NA
v_call: TRBV7-8
d_call: TRBD2
cdr3_aa: CASSFGGGREETQYF
cdr3_nt: TGTGCCAGCAGCTTCGGCGGGGGAAGGGAAGAGACCCAGTACTTC

j_call: TRBJ2-7
clone_size: NA
v_call: TRBV4-1
d_call: TRBD1
cdr3_aa: CASSLDRGYEQYF
cdr3_nt: TGCGCCAGCAGCCTGGACAGGGGATACGAGCAGTACTTC

j_call: TRBJ2-7
clone_size: NA
v_call: TRBV14
d_call: NA
cdr3_aa: CASSQAEPAYEQYF
cdr3_nt: TGTGCCAGCAGCCAAGCGGAGCCGGCCTACGAGCAGTACTTC

j_call: TRBJ2-7
clone_size: once
v_call: TRBV28
d_call: NA
cdr3_aa: CASKRKGPYEQYF
cdr3_nt: TGTGCCAGCAAAAGAAAGGGTCCCTACGAGCAGTACTTC

j_call: TRBJ1-3
clone_size: NA
v_call: TRBV5-6
d_call: NA
cdr3_aa: CASSLGGSEPSGNTIYF
cdr3_nt: TGTGCCAGCAGCTTGGGTGGGAGCGAGCCCTCTGGAAACACCATATATTTT

j_call: TRBJ1-1
clone_size: once
v_call: TRBV10-3
d_call: NA
cdr3_aa: CAIGGSLKNTEAFF
cdr3_nt: TGTGCCATCGGGGGGTCCTTAAAGAACACTGAAGCTTTCTTT

j_call: TRBJ2-3
clone_size: once
v_call: TRBV7-2
d_call: NA
cdr3_aa: CASSLGGGTPTDTQYF
cdr3_nt: TGTGCCAGCAGCTTGGGGGGAGGAACCCCCACAGATACGCAGTATTTT

j_call: TRBJ2-5
clone_size: NA
v_call: TRBV6-1
d_call: TRBD1
cdr3_aa: CASSTITGGQETQYF
cdr3_nt: TGTGCCAGCAGTACGATCACAGGGGGCCAAGAGACCCAGTACTTC

j_call: TRBJ1-5
clone_size: NA
v_call: TRBV6-5
d_call: NA
cdr3_aa: CASSYSWQQQSAQHF
cdr3_nt: TGTGCCAGCAGTTACTCGTGGCAGCAGCAATCAGCCCAGCATTTT

j_call: TRBJ1-1
clone_size: NA
v_call: TRBV2
d_call: NA
cdr3_aa: CASSDSILSGDTEAFF
cdr3_nt: TGTGCCAGCAGTGATTCGATCCTATCCGGTGACACTGAAGCTTTCTTT

j_call: TRBJ1-1
clone_size: NA
v_call: TRBV19
d_call: NA
cdr3_aa: CASSFYGYTEAFF
cdr3_nt: TGTGCCAGTAGTTTTTACGGTTACACTGAAGCTTTCTTT

j_call: TRBJ2-7
clone_size: NA
v_call: TRBV7-8
d_call: TRBD2
cdr3_aa: CASSSGGGSYEQYF
cdr3_nt: TGTGCCAGCAGCTCGGGGGGGGGATCCTACGAGCAGTACTTC